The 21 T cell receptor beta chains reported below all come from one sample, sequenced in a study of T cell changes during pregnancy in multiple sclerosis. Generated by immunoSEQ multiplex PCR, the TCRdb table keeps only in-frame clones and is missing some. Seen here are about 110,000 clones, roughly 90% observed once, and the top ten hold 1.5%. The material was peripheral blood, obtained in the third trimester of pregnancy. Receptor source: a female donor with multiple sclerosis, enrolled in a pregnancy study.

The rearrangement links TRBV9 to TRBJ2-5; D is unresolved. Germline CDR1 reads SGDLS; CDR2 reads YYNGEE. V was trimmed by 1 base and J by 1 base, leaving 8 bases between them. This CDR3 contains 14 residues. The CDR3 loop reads CASSVRDTQETQYF. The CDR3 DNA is TGTGCCAGCAGCGTAAGAGACACCCAAGAGACCCAGTACTTC.

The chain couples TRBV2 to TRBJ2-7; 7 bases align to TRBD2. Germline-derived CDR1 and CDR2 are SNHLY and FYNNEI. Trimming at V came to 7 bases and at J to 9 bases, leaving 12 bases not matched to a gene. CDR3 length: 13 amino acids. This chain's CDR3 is CASTSTRTGGQYF. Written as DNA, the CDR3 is TGTGCCAGCACCTCTACCCGGACGGGGGGGCAGTACTTC.

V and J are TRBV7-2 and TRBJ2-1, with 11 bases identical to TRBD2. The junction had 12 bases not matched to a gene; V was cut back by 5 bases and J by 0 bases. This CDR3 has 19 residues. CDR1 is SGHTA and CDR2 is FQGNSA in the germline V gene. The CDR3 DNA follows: TGTGCCAGCAGCCCTAGCACACTAGCGGGGGCTCTCTCCTACAATGAGCAGTTCTTC. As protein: CASSPSTLAGALSYNEQFF.

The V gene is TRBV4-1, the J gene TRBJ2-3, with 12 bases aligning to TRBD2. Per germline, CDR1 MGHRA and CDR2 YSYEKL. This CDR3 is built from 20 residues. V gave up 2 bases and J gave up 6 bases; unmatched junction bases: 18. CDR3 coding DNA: TGCGCCAGCAGCCAAAATGGGCGCCGGGCTAGCGGGAGGGCATCGGATACGCAGTATTTT. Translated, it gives CASSQNGRRASGRASDTQYF.

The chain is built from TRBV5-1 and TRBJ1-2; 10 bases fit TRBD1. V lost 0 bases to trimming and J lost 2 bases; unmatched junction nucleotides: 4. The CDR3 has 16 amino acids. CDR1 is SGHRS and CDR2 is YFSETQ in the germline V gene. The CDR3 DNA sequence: TGCGCCAGCAGCTTGGGATTGGGACAGGGGAACTATGGCTACACCTTC. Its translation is CASSLGLGQGNYGYTF.

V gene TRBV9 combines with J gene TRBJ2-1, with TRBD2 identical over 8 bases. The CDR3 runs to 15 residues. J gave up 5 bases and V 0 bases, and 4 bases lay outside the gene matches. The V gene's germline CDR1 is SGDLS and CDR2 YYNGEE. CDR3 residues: CASSVAGGANNEQFF. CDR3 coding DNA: TGTGCCAGCAGCGTAGCCGGGGGGGCTAACAATGAGCAGTTCTTC.

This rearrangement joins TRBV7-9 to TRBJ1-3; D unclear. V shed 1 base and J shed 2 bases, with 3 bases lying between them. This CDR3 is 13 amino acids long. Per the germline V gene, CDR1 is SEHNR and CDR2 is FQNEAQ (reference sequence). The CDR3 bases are TGTGCCAGCAGCTTAGTAGCTGGAAACACCATATATTTT. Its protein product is CASSLVAGNTIYF.

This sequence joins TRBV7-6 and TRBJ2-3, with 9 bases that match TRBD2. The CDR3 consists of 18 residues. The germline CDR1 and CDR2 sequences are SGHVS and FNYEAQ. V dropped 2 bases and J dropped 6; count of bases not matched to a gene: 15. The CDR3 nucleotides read TGTGCCAGCAGCTTATGGCCCGCCGTTGCGGGGGGGCAGGATACGCAGTATTTT. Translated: CASSLWPAVAGGQDTQYF.

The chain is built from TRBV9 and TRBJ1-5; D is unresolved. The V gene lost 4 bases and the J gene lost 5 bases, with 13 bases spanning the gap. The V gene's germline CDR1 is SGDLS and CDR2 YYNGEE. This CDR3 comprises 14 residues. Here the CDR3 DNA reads TGTGCCAGCAGCCCCTTTCCAGAGGATCAGCCCCAGCATTTT. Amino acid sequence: CASSPFPEDQPQHF.

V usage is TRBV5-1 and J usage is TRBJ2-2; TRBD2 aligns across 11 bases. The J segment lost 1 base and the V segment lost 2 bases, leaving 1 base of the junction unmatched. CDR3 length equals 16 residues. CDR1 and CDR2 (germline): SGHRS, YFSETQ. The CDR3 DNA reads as TGCGCCAGCAGCTTAGGGACTAGCGGGAACACCGGGGAGCTGTTTTTT. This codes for CASSLGTSGNTGELFF. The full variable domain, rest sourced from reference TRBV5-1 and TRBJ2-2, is KAGVTQTPRYLIKTRGQQVTLSCSPISGHRSVSWYQQTPGQGLQFLFEYFSETQRNKGNFPGRFSGRQFSNSRSEMNVSTLELGDSALYLCASSLGTSGNTGELFFGEGSRLTVL.

CDR3 region: CASSRTGYNEQFF. As DNA, the CDR3 is TGTGCCAGCAGCAGGACAGGGTACAATGAGCAGTTCTTC. The V gene is TRBV7-3, the J gene TRBJ2-1, with 8 bases identical to TRBD1. Germline CDR1 SGHTA, CDR2 FQGTGA. This CDR3 spans 13 amino acids. After removal of 5 bases from V and 4 bases from J, the junction contained 1 base not matched to a gene.

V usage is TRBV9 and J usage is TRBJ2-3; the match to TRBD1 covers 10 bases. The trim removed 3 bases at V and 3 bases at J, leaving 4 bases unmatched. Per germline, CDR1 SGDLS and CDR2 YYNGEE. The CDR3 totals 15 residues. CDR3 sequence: CASSGGGQGTDTQYF. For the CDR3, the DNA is TGTGCCAGCAGCGGTGGGGGACAGGGGACAGATACGCAGTATTTT.

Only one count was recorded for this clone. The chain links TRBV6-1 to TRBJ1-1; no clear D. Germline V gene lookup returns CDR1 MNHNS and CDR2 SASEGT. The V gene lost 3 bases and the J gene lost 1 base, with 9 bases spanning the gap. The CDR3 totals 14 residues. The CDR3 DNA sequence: TGTGCCAGCAGTGACCCCCTAGGGAACACTGAAGCTTTCTTT. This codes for CASSDPLGNTEAFF.

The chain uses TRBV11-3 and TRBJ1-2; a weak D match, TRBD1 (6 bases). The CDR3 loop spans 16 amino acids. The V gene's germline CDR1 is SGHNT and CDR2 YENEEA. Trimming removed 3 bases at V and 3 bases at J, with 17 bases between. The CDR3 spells CASSFTIGGVDYGYTF. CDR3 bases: TGTGCCAGCAGCTTCACGATAGGGGGGGTTGACTATGGCTACACCTTC. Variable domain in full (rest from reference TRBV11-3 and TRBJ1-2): EAGVVQSPRYKIIEKKQPVAFWCNPISGHNTLYWYLQNLGQGPELLIRYENEEAVDDSQLPKDRFSAERLKGVDSTLKIQPAELGDSAVYLCASSFTIGGVDYGYTFGSGTRLTVV.

This CDR3 is CASSLGGGRLTNTEAFF. DNA for the CDR3: TGCGCCAGCAGCCTCGGGGGGGGCCGCCTTACGAACACTGAAGCTTTCTTT. The chain joins TRBV5-1 to TRBJ1-1; D possibly corresponds to TRBD1 (6 bases). The CDR3 is made up of 17 amino acids. Germline V gives CDR1 SGHRS, CDR2 YFSETQ. V gave up 4 bases and J gave up 1 base, with 20 bases separating them.

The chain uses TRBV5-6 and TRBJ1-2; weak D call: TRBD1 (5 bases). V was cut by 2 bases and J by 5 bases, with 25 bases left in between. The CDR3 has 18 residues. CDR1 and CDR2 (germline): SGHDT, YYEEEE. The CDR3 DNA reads TGTGCCAGCAGCTTCGGGGCCGGGGGAAAAGACAGATTTTATGGCTACACCTTC. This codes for CASSFGAGGKDRFYGYTF. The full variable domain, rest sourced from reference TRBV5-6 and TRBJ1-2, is DAGVTQSPTHLIKTRGQQVTLRCSPKSGHDTVSWYQQALGQGPQFIFQYYEEEERQRGNFPDRFSGHQFPNYSSELNVNALLLGDSALYLCASSFGAGGKDRFYGYTFGSGTRLTVV.

The CDR3 sequence: CAWSVGGFSSYGYTF. The CDR3 coding sequence is TGTGCCTGGAGTGTAGGGGGATTTTCTAGCTATGGCTACACCTTC. The chain recombines TRBV30 with TRBJ1-2, with D perhaps TRBD1 (6 bases). The germline V gene encodes CDR1 GTSNPN and CDR2 SVGIG (reference sequence). The CDR3 length is 15 residues. V shed 0 bases and J shed 4 bases, with 15 bases lying between them.

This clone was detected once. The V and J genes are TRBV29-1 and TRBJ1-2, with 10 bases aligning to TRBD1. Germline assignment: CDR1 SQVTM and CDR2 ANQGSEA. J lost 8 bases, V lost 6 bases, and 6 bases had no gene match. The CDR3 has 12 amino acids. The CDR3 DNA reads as TGCAGCGTGGGGGACAGGGGCGGCGGCTACACCTTC. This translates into CSVGDRGGGYTF.

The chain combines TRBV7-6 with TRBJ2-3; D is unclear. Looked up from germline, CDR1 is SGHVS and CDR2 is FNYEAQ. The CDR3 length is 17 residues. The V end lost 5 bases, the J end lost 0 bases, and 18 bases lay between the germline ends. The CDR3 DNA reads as TGTGCCAGCAGCCACAGCCCGGTTAGGTCTAGCACAGATACGCAGTATTTT. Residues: CASSHSPVRSSTDTQYF. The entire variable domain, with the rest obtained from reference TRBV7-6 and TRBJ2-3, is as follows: GAGVSQSPRYKVTKRGQDVALRCDPISGHVSLYWYRQALGQGPEFLTYFNYEAQQDKSGLPNDRFSAERPEGSISTLTIQRTEQRDSAMYRCASSHSPVRSSTDTQYFGPGTRLTVL.

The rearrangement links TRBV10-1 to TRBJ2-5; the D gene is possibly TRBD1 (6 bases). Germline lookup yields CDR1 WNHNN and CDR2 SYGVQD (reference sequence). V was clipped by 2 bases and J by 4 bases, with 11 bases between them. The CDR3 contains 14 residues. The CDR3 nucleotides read TGCGCCAGCAGTGAGACAGGGCGCGGAGAGACCCAGTACTTC. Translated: CASSETGRGETQYF.

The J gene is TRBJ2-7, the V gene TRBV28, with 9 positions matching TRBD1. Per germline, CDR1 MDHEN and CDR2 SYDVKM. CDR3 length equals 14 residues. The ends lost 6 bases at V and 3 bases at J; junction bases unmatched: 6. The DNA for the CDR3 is TGTGCCAGCAGCGGCGGGACAGGGCTCTACGAGCAGTACTTC. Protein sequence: CASSGGTGLYEQYF. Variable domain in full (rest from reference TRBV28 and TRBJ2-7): DVKVTQSSRYLVKRTGEKVFLECVQDMDHENMFWYRQDPGLGLRLIYFSYDVKMKEKGDIPEGYSVSREKKERFSLILESASTNQTSMYLCASSGGTGLYEQYFGPGTRLTVT.